A selection of T cell receptor beta chains follows, all from one sample in a study of T cells after yellow fever vaccination. Via MiXCR, TCRdb re-called the 5' RACE reads, giving one row per CDR3 protein. The repertoire consists of 200,000 to 250,000 distinct CDR3 sequences, with approximately 3.2% occurring once and the leading ten covering roughly 3%. Material: CD4+ T cells sorted from PBMCs, obtained 10 days after the yellow fever booster vaccination. The receptors were gathered from a young man who received the YFV17D yellow fever vaccine. The conserved cysteine and the conserved F or W are not part of the CDR3 here. Each record gives: clone size, J gene, V gene, CDR3 length, CDR3 protein. Only part of the rows carry a size: once, few, many, or a class if the clone is expanded.

abundance: many
j_gene: TRBJ1-2
v_gene: TRBV12-3/TRBV12-4
len: 12
CDR3aa: ASSLSGVNYGYT

abundance: .
j_gene: TRBJ2-5
v_gene: TRBV12-3/TRBV12-4
len: 11
CDR3aa: ASSRTSRGTQY

abundance: .
j_gene: TRBJ2-1
v_gene: TRBV5-4
len: 13
CDR3aa: ASSSGAQARNEQF

abundance: many
j_gene: TRBJ1-5
v_gene: TRBV20-1
len: 11
CDR3aa: SAIRAWNQPQH

abundance: many
j_gene: TRBJ1-5
v_gene: TRBV10-3
len: 11
CDR3aa: AITAGNNQPQH

abundance: few
j_gene: TRBJ2-2
v_gene: TRBV4-3
len: 13
CDR3aa: ASSLTGGYGGELF

abundance: many
j_gene: TRBJ1-2
v_gene: TRBV18
len: 16
CDR3aa: ASSPNPGQGTTNYGYT

abundance: many
j_gene: TRBJ2-3
v_gene: TRBV20-1
len: 11
CDR3aa: SARDTSTDTQY

abundance: many
j_gene: TRBJ2-3
v_gene: TRBV10-3
len: 15
CDR3aa: AISDPTKGEGGDTQY

abundance: many
j_gene: TRBJ2-3
v_gene: TRBV20-1
len: 12
CDR3aa: SAKGTPRADTQY

abundance: many
j_gene: TRBJ2-5
v_gene: TRBV11-2
len: 12
CDR3aa: ASSSNGPEETQY

abundance: .
j_gene: TRBJ2-7
v_gene: TRBV2
len: 10
CDR3aa: ASSDRAPRQY

abundance: .
j_gene: TRBJ1-5
v_gene: TRBV6-2/TRBV6-3
len: 10
CDR3aa: ASSYSPPPQH

abundance: many
j_gene: TRBJ2-1
v_gene: TRBV5-1
len: 13
CDR3aa: ASSDRDGSYNEQF

abundance: many
j_gene: TRBJ2-3
v_gene: TRBV7-9
len: 13
CDR3aa: ASSFDGARTDTQY

abundance: few
j_gene: TRBJ1-5
v_gene: TRBV4-2
len: 13
CDR3aa: ASSQGGGAGQPQH

abundance: few
j_gene: TRBJ2-7
v_gene: TRBV25-1
len: 13
CDR3aa: ASSEPRTGGIEQY

abundance: many
j_gene: TRBJ1-2
v_gene: TRBV5-1
len: 13
CDR3aa: ASSPSLGGHYGYT

abundance: many
j_gene: TRBJ2-2
v_gene: TRBV7-9
len: 13
CDR3aa: ASSPDATSTGELF

abundance: many
j_gene: TRBJ2-2
v_gene: TRBV2
len: 14
CDR3aa: ASISSGTGGTGELF

abundance: many
j_gene: TRBJ1-6
v_gene: TRBV10-3
len: 10
CDR3aa: ATQGNNSPLH

abundance: many
j_gene: TRBJ2-1
v_gene: TRBV20-1
len: 12
CDR3aa: SASTGLADGEQF

abundance: many
j_gene: TRBJ2-2
v_gene: TRBV5-6
len: 16
CDR3aa: ASNNPRQGRTNTGELF

abundance: many
j_gene: TRBJ1-1
v_gene: TRBV12-3/TRBV12-4
len: 11
CDR3aa: ASSLAEGAEAF

abundance: .
j_gene: TRBJ2-5
v_gene: TRBV18
len: 16
CDR3aa: ASSPFDVRGGLQETQY

abundance: few
j_gene: TRBJ2-1
v_gene: TRBV7-2
len: 14
CDR3aa: ASSREGGVAYNEQF

abundance: many
j_gene: TRBJ2-3
v_gene: TRBV20-1
len: 10
CDR3aa: SAGQGSDTQY

abundance: .
j_gene: TRBJ2-5
v_gene: TRBV20-1
len: 12
CDR3aa: SAQTSGGQETQY

abundance: many
j_gene: TRBJ2-3
v_gene: TRBV6-2/TRBV6-3
len: 14
CDR3aa: ASSYDQRGDSDTQY

abundance: many
j_gene: TRBJ2-1
v_gene: TRBV7-9
len: 9
CDR3aa: ASSLQEMEF

abundance: many
j_gene: TRBJ2-5
v_gene: TRBV12-3/TRBV12-4
len: 11
CDR3aa: ASSFRGQETQY

abundance: many
j_gene: TRBJ1-1
v_gene: TRBV12-3/TRBV12-4
len: 11
CDR3aa: ASSFPGNTEAF

abundance: few
j_gene: TRBJ2-5
v_gene: TRBV30
len: 15
CDR3aa: AWSPPPGRGNQETQY

abundance: few
j_gene: TRBJ1-2
v_gene: TRBV24-1
len: 12
CDR3aa: ATSDPGLGYGYT

abundance: .
j_gene: TRBJ2-5
v_gene: TRBV5-1
len: 12
CDR3aa: ASSEGRLKETQY

abundance: few
j_gene: TRBJ2-3
v_gene: TRBV11-2
len: 14
CDR3aa: ASSDRLPTLTDTQY

abundance: .
j_gene: TRBJ2-1
v_gene: TRBV7-9
len: 13
CDR3aa: ASSLDRGWENEQF

abundance: few
j_gene: TRBJ1-2
v_gene: TRBV18
len: 13
CDR3aa: ASSIGQGANYGYT

abundance: many
j_gene: TRBJ2-2
v_gene: TRBV7-8
len: 10
CDR3aa: ASSLSPGELF

abundance: .
j_gene: TRBJ2-5
v_gene: TRBV5-1
len: 13
CDR3aa: ASTSGTGNQETQY